Presented here are 9 T cell receptor beta chains from one specimen sequenced in a study of T cell changes during pregnancy in multiple sclerosis. Data came from immunoSEQ multiplex PCR; TCRdb stores just in-frame clones and leaves some out. The sample contains approximately 60,000 clones, 90% of which appear only once. Sequences were derived from peripheral blood, sampled in the third trimester of pregnancy. The source is a female donor in good health, enrolled as a control in a pregnancy study.

The rearrangement uses TRBV5-6 and TRBJ2-1; TRBD2 aligns across 11 bases. Germline lookup yields CDR1 SGHDT and CDR2 YYEEEE. The CDR3 is 16 amino acids. Unmatched junction bases numbered 11, after V lost 3 bases and J lost 9 bases. The CDR3 is CASSSASTSGNGEQFF. CDR3 sequence (DNA): TGTGCCAGCAGCTCGGCCTCGACTAGCGGGAATGGTGAGCAGTTCTTC.

This clone was recorded a few times. The chain links TRBV5-8 to TRBJ1-2, with a tentative D call TRBD1 (5 bases). CDR3 size: 13 residues. Germline V gene lookup returns CDR1 SGHTS and CDR2 YDEGEE. Trimming shortened V by 4 bases and J by 4 bases, and 11 bases separated the two germline ends. The CDR3 DNA is TGTGCCAGCAGCGACGGACAAATCTATGGCTACACCTTC. This gives the protein CASSDGQIYGYTF. Variable domain in full (rest from reference TRBV5-8 and TRBJ1-2): EAGVTQSPTHLIKTRGQQATLRCSPISGHTSVYWYQQALGLGLQFLLWYDEGEERNRGNFPPRFSGRQFPNYSSELNVNALELEDSALYLCASSDGQIYGYTFGSGTRLTVV.

This sequence joins TRBV19 and TRBJ2-4; D gene unclear. CDR1 is LNHDA and CDR2 is SQIVND in the germline V gene (reference sequence). The CDR3 loop spans 15 amino acids. V was pared by 6 bases and J by 1 base, with 13 bases between. Here the CDR3 reads CASSETRWAKNIQYF. The CDR3 nucleotides are TGTGCCAGTAGCGAAACGAGGTGGGCCAAAAACATTCAGTACTTC. The full variable domain, rest sourced from reference TRBV19 and TRBJ2-4, is DGGITQSPKYLFRKEGQNVTLSCEQNLNHDAMYWYRQDPGQGLRLIYYSQIVNDFQKGDIAEGYSVSREKKESFPLTVTSAQKNPTAFYLCASSETRWAKNIQYFGAGTRLSVL.

In this sample, this clone turned up once. This chain links TRBV5-1 with TRBJ2-1; 8 bases align to TRBD2. V gave up 4 bases and J gave up 7 bases; unmatched junction bases: 7. CDR3 length: 14 residues. Germline assignment: CDR1 SGHRS and CDR2 YFSETQ. DNA for the CDR3: TGCGCCAGCAGCCCGACCACGGGGGGGAATGAGCAGTTCTTC. Translation gives CASSPTTGGNEQFF.

The rearrangement uses TRBV5-4 and TRBJ1-2; 10 bases align to TRBD1. The CDR3 is made up of 14 amino acids. The V and J ends lost 4 bases and 3 bases, in that order; junction bases with no gene match: 3. The germline V gene has CDR1 SGHNT and CDR2 YYREEE (reference sequence). CDR3 loop: CASSAGTGDYGYTF. CDR3 in DNA: TGTGCCAGCAGCGCCGGGACAGGGGACTATGGCTACACCTTC.

V usage is TRBV4-3 and J usage is TRBJ1-2, with D unclear. CDR3 length equals 12 residues. Looked up from germline, CDR1 is LGHNA and CDR2 is YSLEER. Trimming removed 1 base from V and 8 bases from J, with 8 bases in between. The CDR3: CASSQADSGYTF. CDR3 DNA sequence: TGCGCCAGCAGCCAAGCGGACTCAGGCTACACCTTC.

The chain employs TRBV5-8 and TRBJ2-7; D perhaps matches TRBD2 (6 bases). Germline-derived CDR1 and CDR2 are SGHTS and YDEGEE. This CDR3 is 16 amino acids long. Trimming pared 3 bases from V and 3 bases from J, leaving 19 bases between. In nucleotides, the CDR3 is TGTGCCAGCAGCTCTTACCGGGGGACGAACCACTACGAGCAGTACTTC. Residues: CASSSYRGTNHYEQYF.

This clone was observed a single time. The chain carries TRBV5-6 and TRBJ2-1, with TRBD2 matching over 11 bases. The CDR3 covers 15 residues. V trimming: 5 bases; J trimming: 7 bases; junction bases outside the gene matches: 8. Germline loops: CDR1 SGHDT, CDR2 YYEEEE. The CDR3 sequence: CASSSLAGAGNEQFF. CDR3 bases: TGTGCCAGCAGTTCACTAGCGGGAGCGGGTAATGAGCAGTTCTTC.

The chain's CDR3 is CASSSTGTVITGELFF. The DNA of the CDR3 is TGTGCCAGCAGCTCAACCGGGACAGTTATCACCGGGGAGCTGTTTTTT. The chain employs TRBV11-2 and TRBJ2-2; the match to TRBD1 covers 7 bases. Germline CDR1 SGHAT, CDR2 FQNNGV. The CDR3 extends over 16 amino acids. With V trimmed by 4 bases and J by 4 bases, 9 bases remained unmatched.